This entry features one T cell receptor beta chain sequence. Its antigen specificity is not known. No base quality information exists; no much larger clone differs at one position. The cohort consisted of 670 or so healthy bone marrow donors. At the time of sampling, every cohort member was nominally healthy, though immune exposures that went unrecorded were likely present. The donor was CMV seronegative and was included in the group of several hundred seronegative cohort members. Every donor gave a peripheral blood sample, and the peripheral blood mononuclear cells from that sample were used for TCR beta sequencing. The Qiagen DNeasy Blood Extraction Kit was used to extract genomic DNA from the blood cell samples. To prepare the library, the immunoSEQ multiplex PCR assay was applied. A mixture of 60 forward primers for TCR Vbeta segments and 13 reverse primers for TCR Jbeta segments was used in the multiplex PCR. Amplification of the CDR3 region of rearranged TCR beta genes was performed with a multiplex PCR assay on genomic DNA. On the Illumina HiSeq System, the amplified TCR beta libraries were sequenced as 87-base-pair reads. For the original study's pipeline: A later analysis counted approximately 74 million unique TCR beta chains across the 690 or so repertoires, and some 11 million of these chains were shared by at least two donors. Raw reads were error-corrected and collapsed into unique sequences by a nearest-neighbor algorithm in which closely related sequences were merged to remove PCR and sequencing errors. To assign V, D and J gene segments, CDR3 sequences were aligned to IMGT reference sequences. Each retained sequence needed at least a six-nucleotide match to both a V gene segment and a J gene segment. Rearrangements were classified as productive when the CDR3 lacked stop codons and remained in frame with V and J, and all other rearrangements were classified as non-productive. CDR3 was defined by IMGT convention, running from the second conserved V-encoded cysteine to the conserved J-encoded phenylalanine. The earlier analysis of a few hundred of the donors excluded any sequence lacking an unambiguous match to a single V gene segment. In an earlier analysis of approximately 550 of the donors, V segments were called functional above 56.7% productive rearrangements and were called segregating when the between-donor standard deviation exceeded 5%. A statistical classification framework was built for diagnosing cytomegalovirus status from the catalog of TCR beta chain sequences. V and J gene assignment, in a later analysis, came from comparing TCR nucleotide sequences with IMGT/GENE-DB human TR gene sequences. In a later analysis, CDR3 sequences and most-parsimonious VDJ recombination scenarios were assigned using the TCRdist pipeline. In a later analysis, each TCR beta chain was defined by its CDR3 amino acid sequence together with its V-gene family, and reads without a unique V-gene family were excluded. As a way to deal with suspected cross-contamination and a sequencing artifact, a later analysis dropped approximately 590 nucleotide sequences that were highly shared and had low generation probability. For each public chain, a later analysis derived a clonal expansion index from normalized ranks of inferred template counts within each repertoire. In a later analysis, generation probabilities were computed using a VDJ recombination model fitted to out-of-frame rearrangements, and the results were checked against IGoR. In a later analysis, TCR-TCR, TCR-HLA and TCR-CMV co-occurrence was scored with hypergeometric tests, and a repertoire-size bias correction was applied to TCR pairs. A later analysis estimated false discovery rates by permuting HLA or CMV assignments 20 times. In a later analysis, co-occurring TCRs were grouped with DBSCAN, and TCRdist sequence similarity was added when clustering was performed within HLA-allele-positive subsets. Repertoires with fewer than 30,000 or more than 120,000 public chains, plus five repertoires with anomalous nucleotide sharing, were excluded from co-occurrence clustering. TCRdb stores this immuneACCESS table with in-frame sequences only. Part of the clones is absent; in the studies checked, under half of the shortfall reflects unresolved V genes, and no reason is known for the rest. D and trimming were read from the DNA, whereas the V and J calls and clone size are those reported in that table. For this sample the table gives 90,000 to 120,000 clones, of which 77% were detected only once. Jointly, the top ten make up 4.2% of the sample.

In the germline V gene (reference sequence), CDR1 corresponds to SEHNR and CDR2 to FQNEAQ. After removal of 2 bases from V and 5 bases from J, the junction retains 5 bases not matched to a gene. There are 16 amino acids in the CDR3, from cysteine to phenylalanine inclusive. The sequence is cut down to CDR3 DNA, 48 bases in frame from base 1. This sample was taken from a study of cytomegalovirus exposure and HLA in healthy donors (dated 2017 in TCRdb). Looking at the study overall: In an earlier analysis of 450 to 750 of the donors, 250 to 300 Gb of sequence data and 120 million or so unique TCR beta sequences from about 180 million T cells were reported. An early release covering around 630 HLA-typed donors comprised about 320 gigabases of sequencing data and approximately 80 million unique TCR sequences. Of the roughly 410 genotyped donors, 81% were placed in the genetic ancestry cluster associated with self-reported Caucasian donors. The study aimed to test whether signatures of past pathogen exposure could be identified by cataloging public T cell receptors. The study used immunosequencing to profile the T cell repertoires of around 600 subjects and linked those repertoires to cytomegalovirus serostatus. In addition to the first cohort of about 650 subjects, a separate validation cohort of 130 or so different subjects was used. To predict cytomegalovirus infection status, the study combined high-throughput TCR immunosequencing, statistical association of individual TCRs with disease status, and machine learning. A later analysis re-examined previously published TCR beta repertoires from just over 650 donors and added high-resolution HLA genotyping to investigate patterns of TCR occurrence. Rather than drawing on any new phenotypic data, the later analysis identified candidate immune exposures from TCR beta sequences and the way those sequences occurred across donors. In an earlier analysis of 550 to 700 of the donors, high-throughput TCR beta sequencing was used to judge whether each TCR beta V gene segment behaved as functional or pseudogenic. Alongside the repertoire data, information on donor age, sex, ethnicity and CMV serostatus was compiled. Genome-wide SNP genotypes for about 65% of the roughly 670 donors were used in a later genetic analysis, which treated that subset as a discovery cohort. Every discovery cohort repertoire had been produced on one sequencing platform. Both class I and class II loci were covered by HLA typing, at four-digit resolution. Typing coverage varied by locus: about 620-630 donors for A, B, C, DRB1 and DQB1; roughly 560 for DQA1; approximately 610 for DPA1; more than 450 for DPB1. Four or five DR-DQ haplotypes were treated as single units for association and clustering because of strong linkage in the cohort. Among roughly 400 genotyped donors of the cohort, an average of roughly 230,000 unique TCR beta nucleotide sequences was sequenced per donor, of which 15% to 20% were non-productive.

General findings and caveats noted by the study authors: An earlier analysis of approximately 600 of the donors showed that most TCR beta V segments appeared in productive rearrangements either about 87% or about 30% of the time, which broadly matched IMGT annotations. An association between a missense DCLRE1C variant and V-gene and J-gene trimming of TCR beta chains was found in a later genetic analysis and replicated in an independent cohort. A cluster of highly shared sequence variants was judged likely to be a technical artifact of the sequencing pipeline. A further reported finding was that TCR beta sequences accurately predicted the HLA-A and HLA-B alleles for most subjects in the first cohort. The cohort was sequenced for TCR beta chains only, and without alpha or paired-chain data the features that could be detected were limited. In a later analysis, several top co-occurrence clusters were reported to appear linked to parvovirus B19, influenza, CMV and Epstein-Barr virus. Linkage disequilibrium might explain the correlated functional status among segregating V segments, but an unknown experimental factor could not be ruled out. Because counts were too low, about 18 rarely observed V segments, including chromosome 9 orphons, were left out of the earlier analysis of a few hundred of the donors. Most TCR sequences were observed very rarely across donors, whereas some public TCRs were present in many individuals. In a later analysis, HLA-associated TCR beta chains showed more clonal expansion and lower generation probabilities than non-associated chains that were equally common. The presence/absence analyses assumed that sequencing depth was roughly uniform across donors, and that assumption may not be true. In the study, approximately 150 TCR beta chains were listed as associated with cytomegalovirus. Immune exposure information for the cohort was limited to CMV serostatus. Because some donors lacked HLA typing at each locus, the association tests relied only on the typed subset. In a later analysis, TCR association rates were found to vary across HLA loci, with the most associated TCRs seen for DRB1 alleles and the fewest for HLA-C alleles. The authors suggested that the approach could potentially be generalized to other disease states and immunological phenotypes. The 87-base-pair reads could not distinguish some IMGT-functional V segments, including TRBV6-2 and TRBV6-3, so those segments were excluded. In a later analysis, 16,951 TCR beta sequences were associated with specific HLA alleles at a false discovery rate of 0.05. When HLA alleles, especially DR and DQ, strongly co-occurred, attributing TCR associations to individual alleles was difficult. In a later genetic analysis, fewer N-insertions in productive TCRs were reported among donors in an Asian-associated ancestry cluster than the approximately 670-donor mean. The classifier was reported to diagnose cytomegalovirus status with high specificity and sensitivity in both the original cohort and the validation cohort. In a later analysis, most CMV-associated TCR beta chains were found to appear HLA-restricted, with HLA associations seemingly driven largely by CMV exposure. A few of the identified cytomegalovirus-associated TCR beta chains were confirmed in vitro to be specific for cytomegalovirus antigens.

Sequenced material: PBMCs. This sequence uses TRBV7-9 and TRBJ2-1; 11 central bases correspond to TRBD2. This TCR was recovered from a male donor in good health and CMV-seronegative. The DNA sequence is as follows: TGTGCCAGCAGCTTAAGTAGCGGGAGGGCCCACAATGAGCAGTTCTTC. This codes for CASSLSSGRAHNEQFF.